The 6 T cell receptor beta chains below come from one sample, sequenced in a study of radiotherapy plus CTLA-4 blockade in lung cancer (dated 2018 in TCRdb). Receptors were amplified or captured by the immunoSEQ multiplex PCR assay. TCRdb holds this immuneACCESS table with in-frame rearrangements only. Some clones are missing; in checked studies, unresolved V genes explain under half, and the rest has no known cause. This sample comprises roughly 55,000 clones, approximately 67% of them detected only once. The ten biggest clones cover about 8% of the sample. Specimen: peripheral blood, collected from a patient treated with radiotherapy plus ipilimumab. The source of these receptors is a human donor with non-small cell lung cancer whose response to radiotherapy plus ipilimumab could not be evaluated.

The gene calls are TRBV5-6 and TRBJ2-5; D uncertain. This CDR3 has 13 amino acids. Per germline, CDR1 SGHDT and CDR2 YYEEEE. Trimming removed 7 bases at V and 9 bases at J, with 19 bases between. CDR3 amino acids: CASAHLGAVSQYF. CDR3 nucleotides: TGTGCCAGCGCCCACCTAGGAGCTGTGTCCCAGTACTTC.

The rearrangement links TRBV19 to TRBJ1-5; D is possibly TRBD1 (5 bases). Germline V gene data show CDR1 as LNHDA and CDR2 as SQIVND (reference sequence). The ends were cut back, 5 bases at V and 2 bases at J, with 19 bases in the middle. The CDR3 has 17 amino acids. In nucleotides, the CDR3 is TGTGCCAGTAGTTCGCCAGGGCCTCCTCGGGGCAATCAGCCCCAGCATTTT. This gives the protein CASSSPGPPRGNQPQHF.

This clone was seen a single time. This chain joins TRBV2 and TRBJ1-2, with 8 bases identical to TRBD1. Germline loops: CDR1 SNHLY, CDR2 FYNNEI. CDR3 length equals 16 residues. V was clipped by 8 bases and J by 4 bases; unmatched bases: 15. CDR3 sequence: CASSWTGIKEGYGYTF. The CDR3 nucleotides are TGTGCCAGCTCCTGGACAGGGATCAAGGAGGGCTATGGCTACACCTTC.

This clone was counted a single time. The rearrangement links TRBV6-5 to TRBJ1-2, with D hard to call. The CDR3 consists of 14 residues. The germline gives CDR1 MNHEY, CDR2 SVGAGI. V shed 0 bases and J shed 1 base, with 6 bases lying between them. The CDR3, as DNA: TGTGCCAGCAGTTACTCGACGGGTAACTATGGCTACACCTTC. It codes for CASSYSTGNYGYTF.

Here the CDR3 DNA reads TGTGCCAGCAGCTCCGAGGCGGGAGCGGGGGAGCAGTACTTC. Its protein is CASSSEAGAGEQYF. The chain uses TRBV5-4 and TRBJ2-7; 7 bases match TRBD2. The CDR3 consists of 14 residues. CDR1 and CDR2 from the germline V gene are SGHNT and YYREEE (reference sequence). V was pared by 3 bases and J by 7 bases, with 10 bases of the junction left unmatched.

V and J are TRBV15 and TRBJ1-4; D unresolved. V was pared by 5 bases and J by 2 bases, with 9 bases between. CDR1 LNHNV and CDR2 YYDKDF come from the germline V gene (reference sequence). This CDR3 region has 14 residues. Here the CDR3 reads CATSRHPTNEKLFF. CDR3 coding DNA: TGTGCCACCAGCCGACACCCTACTAATGAAAAACTGTTTTTT.